The 20 T cell receptor beta chains listed next were all sequenced from one sample in a study of Tregs in tolerant kidney transplant recipients. Clones were read by immunoSEQ multiplex PCR, and TCRdb kept only the in-frame ones, dropping some. The sample is made up of roughly 53,000 clones, and the top ten hold 0.8% to 1% of it. The sample was CD4+ T cells from blood, taken before the transplant. The origin of the receptors is a human donor who received a combined kidney and bone marrow transplant.

Concerning this clone itself: The read ends 3 residues early relative to the CDR3; the germline J gene fills the gap. The J gene is TRBJ2-3, the V gene TRBV7-9; 9 bases are shared with TRBD1. This CDR3 has 15 amino acids. J lost 5 bases, V lost 3 bases, and 6 bases had no gene match. CDR1 and CDR2 from the germline V gene are SEHNR and FQNEAQ (reference sequence). The CDR3 spells CASSLGQGGEDTQYF. The sequenced part of the CDR3 DNA is TGTGCCAGCAGCTTGGGACAGGGAGGAGAAGATACG.

Note on this clone: With the read ending 3 residues before the CDR3 end, the germline J gene is used to fill in that end. The chain couples TRBV7-2 to TRBJ2-5; D possibly matches TRBD1 or TRBD2 (6 bases each). Deletions cut 7 bases from V and 2 bases from J, with 17 bases between. In germline, CDR1 is SGHTA, CDR2 FQGNSA. This CDR3 has 15 amino acids. The CDR3 is CASNSRGGGQETQYF. Incomplete CDR3 DNA: TGTGCCAGCAACTCCAGGGGAGGAGGTCAAGAGACC.

About this clone: The read terminates 3 residues ahead of where the CDR3 ends, so the germline J gene completes it. J is TRBJ2-1 and V is TRBV7-6; tentative D call: TRBD2 (6 bases). The V and J ends lost 4 bases and 4 bases respectively, with 11 bases between them. From germline, CDR1 is SGHVS and CDR2 FNYEAQ. The CDR3 sequence is 14 residues long. Partial CDR3 DNA: TGTGCCAGCAGCTACTACGGGACTTACAATGAG. This translates into CASSYYGTYNE. The CDR3 as a whole reads CASSYYGTYNEQFF.

As concerns this clone: The CDR3 is cut off 3 residues early in the read; its end comes from the germline J gene. The gene calls are TRBV20-1 and TRBJ2-2; no firm D call. The CDR3 has 15 residues. CDR1 DFQATT and CDR2 SNEGSKA come from the germline V gene (reference sequence). Trimming took 3 bases from V and 1 from J, leaving 12 bases between them. CDR3 loop: CSASLPGLNTGELFF. The CDR3 DNA, read in part, is TGCAGTGCTAGTCTGCCAGGCCTGAACACCGGGGAG.

In the case of this clone: Sequencing ends 3 residues short of the CDR3 end; the germline J gene provides the rest. The rearrangement links TRBV7-8 to TRBJ2-7; D gene unclear. Trimming stripped 1 base from V and 2 bases from J, with 21 bases between. The CDR3 loop spans 18 amino acids. Germline V gene sequence: CDR1 SGHVS, CDR2 FQNEAQ. CDR3 sequence: CASSLGNRPMTTTYEQYF. The DNA read from the CDR3 is TGTGCCAGCAGCTTAGGAAATAGGCCAATGACAACCACCTACGAG. The variable domain in full, with the rest retrieved from reference TRBV7-8 and TRBJ2-7, is GAGVSQSPRYKVAKRGQDVALRCDPISGHVSLFWYQQALGQGPEFLTYFQNEAQLDKSGLPSDRFFAERPEGSVSTLKIQRTQQEDSAVYLCASSLGNRPMTTTYEQYFGPGTRLTVT.

On this clone: From the germline J gene comes the end of the CDR3, since the read stops 3 residues before it. The chain recombines TRBV2 with TRBJ1-6; tentative D call: TRBD1 (6 bases). Trimming removed 8 bases at V and 0 bases at J, with 8 bases between. Germline V gene lookup returns CDR1 SNHLY and CDR2 FYNNEI. The CDR3 has 14 residues. The CDR3 reads CASGGGSYNSPLHF. The sequenced part of the CDR3 DNA is TGTGCCAGCGGAGGGGGCTCCTATAATTCACCC.

Notes on this clone: The missing CDR3 end, 3 residues past where the read stops, is filled in from the germline J gene. This rearrangement joins TRBV7-9 to TRBJ2-1; D remains ambiguous. V was cut by 4 bases and J by 7 bases, with 8 bases left in between. Germline assignment: CDR1 SEHNR and CDR2 FQNEAQ (reference sequence). The CDR3 runs to 12 residues. The chain's CDR3 is CASSSERNEQFF. The sequenced CDR3 bases are TGTGCCAGCAGCTCCGAAAGGAATGAG.

A remark on this clone: The CDR3 end falls 3 residues outside the read, so it is completed with the germline J gene. The chain links TRBV7-6 to TRBJ2-7; 7 bases line up with TRBD2. V trimming: 1 base; J trimming: 5 bases; junction bases outside the gene matches: 2. The CDR3 runs to 13 residues. CDR1 is SGHVS and CDR2 is FNYEAQ in the germline V gene. CDR3 DNA, as far as it was read: TGTGCCAGCAGCTTAGGCGGGAGTAACGAG. Translation: CASSLGGSNE. In full, the CDR3 reads CASSLGGSNEQYF. Based on the CDR3 plus reference TRBV7-6 and TRBJ2-7, the full variable domain is GAGVSQSPRYKVTKRGQDVALRCDPISGHVSLYWYRQALGQGPEFLTYFNYEAQQDKSGLPNDRFSAERPEGSISTLTIQRTEQRDSAMYRCASSLGGSNEQYFGPGTRLTVT.

The DNA read from the CDR3 is TGTGCCAGCACGTCCCCTGCAACTAATGAAAAA. Its protein product is CASTSPATNEK. The entire CDR3 is CASTSPATNEKLFF. The V and J genes are TRBV2 and TRBJ1-4; D gene ambiguous. The read ends 3 residues shy of where the CDR3 ends; the end is completed using the germline J gene. In germline, CDR1 is SNHLY, CDR2 FYNNEI. Trimming pared 7 bases from V and 0 bases from J, leaving 9 bases between. This CDR3 spans 14 amino acids.

Remarks on this clone: The CDR3 is cut off 3 residues early in the read; its end comes from the germline J gene. V and J are TRBV7-2 and TRBJ1-3, with a possible D match to TRBD1 (6 bases). The CDR3 totals 15 residues. Looked up from germline, CDR1 is SGHTA and CDR2 is FQGNSA. V was clipped by 1 base and J by 2 bases, with 9 bases between them. CDR3 in amino acids: CASSLGGQTGNTIYF. The CDR3 bases that were read are TGTGCCAGCAGCTTAGGGGGGCAGACTGGAAACACC.

As for this clone: The read comes to an end 3 residues before the CDR3 does, leaving the germline J gene to fill in the end. The chain links TRBV7-9 to TRBJ1-5; D not certain. The CDR3 runs to 13 residues. CDR1 is SEHNR, CDR2 FQNEAQ, per germline (reference sequence). Incomplete CDR3 DNA: TGTGCCAGCACCCTGCAACAAGGTGATCCC. It is translated as CASTLQQGDP. The whole CDR3 protein reads CASTLQQGDPQHF.

Comments on this clone: The CDR3 goes on 3 residues after the read ends, and that part is filled in from the germline J gene. The chain recombines TRBV19 with TRBJ2-3; 10 positions agree with TRBD2. The germline V gene has CDR1 LNHDA and CDR2 SQIVND (reference sequence). V gave up 4 bases and J gave up 4 bases; unmatched junction bases: 8. The CDR3 sequence is 16 residues long. CDR3 protein: CASSTLPSGGSDTQYF. The covered CDR3 bases are TGTGCCAGTAGTACCCTCCCTAGCGGGGGCTCAGATACG.

Remarks on this clone: Sequencing ends 3 residues short of the CDR3 end; the germline J gene provides the rest. The chain is built from TRBV5-1 and TRBJ2-2; 8 nucleotides agree with TRBD1. From germline, CDR1 is SGHRS and CDR2 YFSETQ. V lost 2 bases to trimming and J lost 9 bases; unmatched junction nucleotides: 6. The CDR3 has 14 amino acids. The part of the CDR3 DNA that was read is TGCGCCAGCAGCTTTCAGGGGGCTGAGAGGGAG. Protein: CASSFQGAERE. The whole CDR3 sequence is CASSFQGAERELFF.

Turning to this clone: At one end, the junction sequence differs from germline, possibly due to a read error. The CDR3 goes on 3 residues after the read ends, and that part is filled in from the germline J gene. The chain has TRBV7-9 and TRBJ2-3, with a tentative D call TRBD2 (6 bases). The CDR3 totals 14 residues. Germline values: CDR1 SEHNR, CDR2 FQNEAQ (reference sequence). The CDR3 region is CASRLAAGTDTQYF. CDR3 DNA (partial): TGTGCCAGCCGCTTAGCGGCAGGCACAGATACG.

Details on this clone: Read data end 3 residues before the CDR3 end; the end is taken from the germline J gene. The chain combines TRBV7-8 with TRBJ1-2, with 10 positions matching TRBD1. The CDR3 is made up of 15 amino acids. The V segment lost 5 bases and the J segment 5 bases; nucleotides outside the gene matches: 8. Germline V gene lookup returns CDR1 SGHVS and CDR2 FQNEAQ. CDR3 sequence: CASSISDRGKYGYTF. CDR3 DNA, as far as it was read: TGTGCCAGCAGCATCTCGGACAGGGGGAAGTATGGC.

A note on this clone: The CDR3 extends 3 residues past the end of the read, so its final part is completed from the germline J gene. The chain recombines TRBV18 with TRBJ2-6; the D is unclear. The CDR3 spans 16 residues. V was clipped by 2 bases and J by 0 bases, with 8 bases between them. The germline gives CDR1 KGHSH, CDR2 LQKENI. CDR3 bases read: TGTGCCAGCTCACCAGTCCGGTTCTCTGGGGCCAACGTC. This encodes CASSPVRFSGANV. The full CDR3 protein reads CASSPVRFSGANVLTF.

Details on this clone: The CDR3 end lies 3 residues beyond the end of the read and is filled in from the germline J gene. The chain links TRBV18 to TRBJ2-4; 7 bases fit TRBD2. Germline V gene data show CDR1 as KGHSH and CDR2 as LQKENI. This CDR3 has 16 residues. The V gene end was trimmed by 3 bases and the J gene end by 3 bases; junction bases not matched to a gene: 8. The CDR3 is CASSPLAEGVKNIQYF. CDR3 DNA, as far as it was read: TGTGCCAGCTCACCCCTAGCGGAGGGTGTCAAAAACATT.

With respect to this clone: The read ends 3 residues early relative to the CDR3; the germline J gene fills the gap. The genes are TRBV19 and TRBJ1-2; D unclear. V lost 3 bases and J lost 0, with 8 bases in between. Germline-derived CDR1 and CDR2 are LNHDA and SQIVND (reference sequence). The CDR3 has 14 residues. The CDR3 loop is CASSIQSSNYGYTF. The sequenced CDR3 bases are TGTGCCAGTAGTATCCAGAGTTCTAACTATGGC.

With regard to this clone: The read falls 3 residues short of the CDR3 end, and the missing part is taken from the germline J gene. V is TRBV11-1 and J is TRBJ1-5, with 9 positions matching TRBD1. Trimming removed 5 bases from V and 1 base from J; junction bases left unmatched: 3. In germline, CDR1 is SGHAT, CDR2 FQDESV (reference sequence). This CDR3 is 15 amino acids long. The CDR3 is CASSLTGGSNQPQHF. CDR3 DNA (partial): TGTGCCAGCAGCCTCACAGGGGGCAGCAATCAGCCC.

The CDR3: CASSLPGADTEAFF. The CDR3 bases that were read are TGTGCCAGCAGCCTGCCTGGGGCCGACACTGAA. The J gene is TRBJ1-1, the V gene TRBV5-6, with D perhaps matching TRBD1 (5 bases). The read is 3 residues too short to cover the CDR3 end, so that end is filled in from the germline J gene. This CDR3 spans 14 amino acids. V lost 4 bases, J lost 3 bases, and 13 bases lay in between. The V gene's germline CDR1 is SGHDT and CDR2 YYEEEE.